This passage covers 25 T cell receptor beta chains from one sample sequenced in a study of T cell responses to AZD1222 COVID-19 vaccine listed by TCRdb under 2021. The library was obtained by the immunoSEQ multiplex PCR assay. TCRdb took this table from immuneACCESS and kept in-frame rearrangements with V and J called. Such tables lack part of the clones; where checked against another copy, unresolved V genes explain under half of the gap, and the rest is unexplained. The sample table holds about 150,000 clones, of which approximately 89% were seen once. The ten largest make up 5.2% of the sample. Explained via the paper, the time point label denotes: baseline before first vaccination. This specimen was peripheral blood, taken on day 0 of AZD1222 vaccination. The source is an adult in good health.

The chain couples TRBV7-3 to TRBJ2-5; D remains ambiguous. Looked up from germline, CDR1 is SGHTA and CDR2 is FQGTGA. CDR3 size: 13 residues. V was cut by 4 bases and J by 5 bases, with 11 bases left in between. In DNA, the CDR3 is TGTGCCAGCAGCTACCGCGGACGGGAGACCCAGTACTTC. Translated, it gives CASSYRGRETQYF.

The rearrangement uses TRBV7-2 and TRBJ2-1, with 10 bases identical to TRBD1. J gave up 4 bases and V 4 bases, and 4 bases lay outside the gene matches. CDR3 length: 15 amino acids. Germline assignment: CDR1 SGHTA and CDR2 FQGNSA. The CDR3 is CASSSRDRGYNEQFF. DNA for the CDR3: TGTGCCAGCAGCTCCAGGGACAGGGGTTACAATGAGCAGTTCTTC.

The rearrangement joins TRBV7-9 to TRBJ1-2; TRBD1 agrees at 8 bases. Per germline, CDR1 SEHNR and CDR2 FQNEAQ (reference sequence). The CDR3 has 15 amino acids. V trimming: 4 bases; J trimming: 4 bases; junction bases outside the gene matches: 8. CDR3 amino acids: CASSSTQTGGYGYTF. In DNA form, the CDR3 reads TGTGCCAGCAGCTCCACTCAAACAGGGGGCTATGGCTACACCTTC.

The chain employs TRBV18 and TRBJ1-2; tentatively, D is TRBD1 (5 bases). V was cut by 2 bases and J by 8 bases, with 12 bases left in between. Germline V gene data show CDR1 as KGHSH and CDR2 as LQKENI. This CDR3 contains 13 residues. CDR3 DNA sequence: TGTGCCAGCTCACCAGGGGACGTGGAGGGCTACACCTTC. Translation gives CASSPGDVEGYTF.

The rearrangement links TRBV4-1 to TRBJ2-7, with 14 bases that match TRBD2. The CDR3 is 15 amino acids. V was clipped by 4 bases and J by 2 bases; unmatched bases: 1. Germline V gives CDR1 MGHRA, CDR2 YSYEKL. CDR3 amino acids: CASSPGLAGAYEQYF. Here the CDR3 DNA reads TGCGCCAGCAGCCCGGGACTAGCGGGAGCCTACGAGCAGTACTTC.

The rearrangement joins TRBV3-1 (or the pseudogene TRBV3-2) to TRBJ2-2; no clear D. V was shortened by 1 base and J by 4 bases, with 1 base between the two germline ends. This CDR3 has 12 amino acids. CDR1 and CDR2 (germline): LGHDT, YNNKEL (reference sequence). This CDR3 is CASSQVTGELFF. For the CDR3, the DNA is TGTGCCAGCAGCCAAGTCACCGGGGAGCTGTTTTTT.

This clone was observed a single time. This chain uses TRBV28 with TRBJ1-1; tentatively, D is TRBD1 (5 bases). The V gene lost 4 bases and the J gene lost 3 bases, with 18 bases spanning the gap. Germline V gives CDR1 MDHEN, CDR2 SYDVKM. This CDR3 has 16 residues. In DNA, the CDR3 is TGTGCCAGCAGTTCACGCCCCGCGGGGGGGGACACTGAAGCTTTCTTT. Protein: CASSSRPAGGDTEAFF.

This chain links TRBV25-1 with TRBJ1-1, with D unclear. CDR1 is MGHDK, CDR2 SYGVNS, per germline. Trimming shortened V by 1 base and J by 1 base, and 7 bases separated the two germline ends. The CDR3 covers 14 residues. The CDR3 sequence is CASSELAGNTEAFF. The CDR3 bases are TGTGCCAGCAGTGAATTAGCAGGGAACACTGAAGCTTTCTTT.

This sequence joins TRBV6-4 and TRBJ2-1; 10 nucleotides line up with TRBD2. The CDR3 extends over 15 amino acids. The V and J ends lost 0 bases and 4 bases, in that order; junction bases with no gene match: 0. Looked up from germline, CDR1 is MRHNA and CDR2 is SNTAGT. CDR3 loop: CASSDSAGGYNEQFF. For the CDR3, the DNA is TGTGCCAGCAGTGACTCAGCGGGAGGGTACAATGAGCAGTTCTTC.

DNA of the CDR3: TGTGCCAGCAGCTATAGGACGGACCTCTACGAGCAGTACTTC. Its protein product is CASSYRTDLYEQYF. The chain carries TRBV7-2 and TRBJ2-7; D is unclear. The CDR3 is 14 amino acids. V was clipped by 4 bases and J by 3 bases, with 13 bases between them. Germline V lookup: CDR1 SGHTA, CDR2 FQGNSA.

This clone has more than one count but fewer than ten. The chain recombines TRBV7-2 with TRBJ2-7; D gene unclear. The CDR3 covers 11 residues. Per germline, CDR1 SGHTA and CDR2 FQGNSA. Trimming cost V 5 bases and J 5 bases, with 7 bases left between them. The CDR3 DNA is TGTGCCAGCAGCCGGTGGGACGAGCAGTACTTC. Amino acid sequence: CASSRWDEQYF.

The V call is TRBV6-2 or TRBV6-3, the J call TRBJ1-5; tentatively, D is TRBD1 (5 bases). The V gene lost 2 bases and the J gene lost 6 bases, with 8 bases spanning the gap. Germline V lookup: CDR1 MNHEY, CDR2 SVGEGT. The CDR3 loop spans 13 amino acids. The CDR3 DNA reads as TGTGCCAGCAGTTACAGGGGAGGTCAGCCCCAGCATTTT. Protein sequence: CASSYRGGQPQHF.

J is TRBJ2-7 and V is TRBV5-4; 7 bases are shared with TRBD1. The V gene's germline CDR1 is SGHNT and CDR2 YYREEE (reference sequence). Germline trimming cut 1 base from V and 13 bases from J; bases unmatched to any gene: 8. CDR3 length equals 12 residues. The CDR3 is CASSLRTGLEYF. The CDR3, as DNA: TGTGCCAGCAGCTTGAGGACAGGCCTAGAATACTTC.

The rearrangement links TRBV6-6 to TRBJ2-3; weak D call: TRBD2 (5 bases). V lost 5 bases and J lost 5, with 20 bases in between. This CDR3 spans 16 amino acids. CDR1 MNHNY and CDR2 SVGAGI come from the germline V gene (reference sequence). The CDR3 region has the DNA TGTGCCAGCAGTAACAGCGGTGGCCTAATCGGAGATACGCAGTATTTT. Its protein product is CASSNSGGLIGDTQYF.

In this sample, this clone turned up once. The V call is TRBV3-1 (or the pseudogene TRBV3-2), the J call TRBJ2-1; D ambiguous. Germline CDR1 reads LGHDT; CDR2 reads YNNKEL (reference sequence). The CDR3 has 13 amino acids. V was pared by 4 bases and J by 6 bases, with 10 bases between. CDR3 DNA: TGTGCCAGCAGCCTGAGTAATGGCAATGAGCAGTTCTTC. Translation gives CASSLSNGNEQFF.

This chain links TRBV27 with TRBJ1-5, with D possibly TRBD1 on 5 matching bases. This CDR3 has 15 residues. Trimming took 5 bases from V and 6 from J, leaving 17 bases between them. Germline CDR1 is MNHEY and CDR2 is SMNVEV (reference sequence). CDR3 loop: CASSAYWGGGQPQHF. CDR3 DNA sequence: TGTGCCAGCAGTGCCTACTGGGGGGGTGGTCAGCCCCAGCATTTT.

V usage is TRBV7-9 and J usage is TRBJ1-3; D gene ambiguous. Germline loops: CDR1 SEHNR, CDR2 FQNEAQ (reference sequence). V was trimmed by 4 bases and J by 2 bases, leaving 12 bases between them. The CDR3 sequence is 15 residues long. CDR3 nucleotide sequence: TGTGCCAGCAGCTCTCGGGCTGGCACTGGAAACACCATATATTTT. It is translated as CASSSRAGTGNTIYF.

V is TRBV7-8 and J is TRBJ1-1, with D possibly TRBD1 on 5 matching bases. The CDR3 spans 14 residues. The germline V and J ends were trimmed by 1 base and 8 bases, with 14 bases remaining between them. From germline, CDR1 is SGHVS and CDR2 FQNEAQ. CDR3 residues: CASSLVAAGREAFF. The CDR3 region has the DNA TGTGCCAGCAGCTTAGTAGCAGCAGGGCGGGAAGCTTTCTTT.

The chain carries TRBV19 and TRBJ2-6; D remains ambiguous. V lost 2 bases and J lost 0, with 2 bases in between. Per germline, CDR1 LNHDA and CDR2 SQIVND (reference sequence). This CDR3 is built from 14 residues. The CDR3 region has the DNA TGTGCCAGTAGTATAAGCTCTGGGGCCAACGTCCTGACTTTC. It is translated as CASSISSGANVLTF. The entire variable domain, with the rest obtained from reference TRBV19 and TRBJ2-6, is as follows: DGGITQSPKYLFRKEGQNVTLSCEQNLNHDAMYWYRQDPGQGLRLIYYSQIVNDFQKGDIAEGYSVSREKKESFPLTVTSAQKNPTAFYLCASSISSGANVLTFGAGSRLTVL.

The chain carries TRBV9 and TRBJ2-1; TRBD2 matches 11 bases. The V segment lost 4 bases and the J segment 9 bases; nucleotides outside the gene matches: 9. The length of the CDR3 is 15 residues. Germline CDR1 reads SGDLS; CDR2 reads YYNGEE. The DNA for the CDR3 is TGTGCCAGCAGCCCTACTAGCGGGAGAGGCGGTGAGCAGTTCTTC. Translation gives CASSPTSGRGGEQFF.

The count of this clone is one. The chain has TRBV12-5 and TRBJ2-5; D gene ambiguous. CDR3 length: 12 residues. V lost 0 bases, J lost 5 bases, and 4 bases lay in between. From germline, CDR1 is LGHNT and CDR2 FRNRAP. The CDR3 protein is CASGLVEETQYF. The CDR3 nucleotides read TGTGCTAGTGGTTTGGTAGAGGAGACCCAGTACTTC.

The table lists this clone with a count of one. CDR3 DNA: TGTGCCACCAGCAGAGAGGGGGGAAGGGCTGAAAAACTGTTTTTT. It is translated as CATSREGGRAEKLFF. The rearrangement uses TRBV15 and TRBJ1-4; TRBD1 might be the D (5 bases). In germline, CDR1 is LNHNV, CDR2 YYDKDF (reference sequence). Between the trimmed V and J ends, which lost 0 bases and 7 bases, there was a span of 12 bases. This CDR3 comprises 15 residues. The whole variable domain, filled in from reference TRBV15 and TRBJ1-4, reads DAMVIQNPRYQVTQFGKPVTLSCSQTLNHNVMYWYQQKSSQAPKLLFHYYDKDFNNEADTPDNFQSRRPNTSFCFLDIRSPGLGDTAMYLCATSREGGRAEKLFFGSGTQLSVL.

The rearrangement links TRBV27 to TRBJ1-6, with D tentatively TRBD1 (6 bases). The CDR3 is made up of 13 amino acids. Germline CDR1 MNHEY, CDR2 SMNVEV (reference sequence). Trimming shortened V by 2 bases and J by 12 bases, and 11 bases separated the two germline ends. The chain's CDR3 is CASSLIQGRPLHF. The DNA for the CDR3 is TGTGCCAGCAGTTTAATACAGGGCAGACCCCTCCACTTT.

The chain uses TRBV2 and TRBJ2-5; D remains unclear. In germline, CDR1 is SNHLY, CDR2 FYNNEI. The CDR3 runs 13 residues. The V and J ends lost 4 bases and 2 bases respectively, with 8 bases between them. The CDR3 spells CASSVQPQETQYF. As DNA, the CDR3 is TGTGCCAGCAGTGTCCAGCCTCAAGAGACCCAGTACTTC.

The chain has TRBV9 and TRBJ2-1; D is unresolved. Germline V gives CDR1 SGDLS, CDR2 YYNGEE. Trimming shortened V by 0 bases and J by 0 bases, and 7 bases separated the two germline ends. CDR3 length equals 15 residues. The CDR3 is CASSVEADSYNEQFF. The CDR3 DNA reads TGTGCCAGCAGCGTAGAGGCGGACTCCTACAATGAGCAGTTCTTC.